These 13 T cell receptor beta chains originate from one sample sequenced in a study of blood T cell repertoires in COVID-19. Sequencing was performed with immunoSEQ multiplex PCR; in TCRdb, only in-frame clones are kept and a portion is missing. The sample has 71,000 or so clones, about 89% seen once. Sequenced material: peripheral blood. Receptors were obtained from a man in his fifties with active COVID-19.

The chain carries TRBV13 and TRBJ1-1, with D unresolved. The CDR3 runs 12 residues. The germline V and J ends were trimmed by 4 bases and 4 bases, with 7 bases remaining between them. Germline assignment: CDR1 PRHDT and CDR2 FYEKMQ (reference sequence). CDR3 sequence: CASSSPGTEAFF. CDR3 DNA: TGTGCCAGCAGCTCCCCGGGCACTGAAGCTTTCTTT.

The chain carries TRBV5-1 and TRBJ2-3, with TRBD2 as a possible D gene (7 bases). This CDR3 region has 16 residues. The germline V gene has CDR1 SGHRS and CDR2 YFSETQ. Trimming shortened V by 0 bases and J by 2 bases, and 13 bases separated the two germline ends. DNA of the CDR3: TGCGCCAGCAGCTTGGAAGGCGGGGGCGCCACAGATACGCAGTATTTT. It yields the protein CASSLEGGGATDTQYF.

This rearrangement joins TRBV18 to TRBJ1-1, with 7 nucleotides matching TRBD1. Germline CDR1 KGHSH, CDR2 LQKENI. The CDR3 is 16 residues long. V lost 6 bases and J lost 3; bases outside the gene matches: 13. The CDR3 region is CASSLDRVLSDTEAFF. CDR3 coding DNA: TGTGCCAGCTCGCTTGACAGGGTTTTGTCCGACACTGAAGCTTTCTTT.

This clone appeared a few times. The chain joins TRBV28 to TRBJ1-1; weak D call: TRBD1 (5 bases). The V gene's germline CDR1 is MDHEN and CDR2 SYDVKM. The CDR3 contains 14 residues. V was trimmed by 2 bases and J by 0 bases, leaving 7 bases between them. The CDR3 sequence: CASSLLTVNTEAFF. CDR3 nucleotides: TGTGCCAGCAGTTTACTGACAGTGAACACTGAAGCTTTCTTT.

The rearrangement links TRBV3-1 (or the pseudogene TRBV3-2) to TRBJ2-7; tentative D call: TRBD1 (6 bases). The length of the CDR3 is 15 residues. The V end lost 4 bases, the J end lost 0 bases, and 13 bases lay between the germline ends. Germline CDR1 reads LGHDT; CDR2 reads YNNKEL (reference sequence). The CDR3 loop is CASSRGGLGSYEQYF. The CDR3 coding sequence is TGTGCCAGCAGCCGTGGGGGCCTGGGCTCCTACGAGCAGTACTTC.

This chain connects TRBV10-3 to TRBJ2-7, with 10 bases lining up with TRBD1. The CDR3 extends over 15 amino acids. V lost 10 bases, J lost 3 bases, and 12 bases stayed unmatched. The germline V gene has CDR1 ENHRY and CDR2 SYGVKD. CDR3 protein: CASRQGALSLYEQYF. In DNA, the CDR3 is TGTGCCAGCCGACAGGGGGCCCTCAGCCTCTACGAGCAGTACTTC.

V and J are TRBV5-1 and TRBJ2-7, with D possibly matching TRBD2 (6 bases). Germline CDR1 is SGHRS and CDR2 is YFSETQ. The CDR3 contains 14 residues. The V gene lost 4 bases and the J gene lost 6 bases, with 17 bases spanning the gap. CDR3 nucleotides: TGCGCCAGCAGCACGGGCCCGGAGGGTCTCGAGCAGTACTTC. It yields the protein CASSTGPEGLEQYF. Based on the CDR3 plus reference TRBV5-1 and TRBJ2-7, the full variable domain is KAGVTQTPRYLIKTRGQQVTLSCSPISGHRSVSWYQQTPGQGLQFLFEYFSETQRNKGNFPGRFSGRQFSNSRSEMNVSTLELGDSALYLCASSTGPEGLEQYFGPGTRLTVT.

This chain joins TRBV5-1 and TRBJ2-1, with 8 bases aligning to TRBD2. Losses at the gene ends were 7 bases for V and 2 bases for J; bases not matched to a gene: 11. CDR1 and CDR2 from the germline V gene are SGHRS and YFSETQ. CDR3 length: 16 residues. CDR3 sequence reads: CASWTSPKGPYNEQFF. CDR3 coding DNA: TGCGCCAGCTGGACTAGCCCGAAGGGGCCCTACAATGAGCAGTTCTTC.

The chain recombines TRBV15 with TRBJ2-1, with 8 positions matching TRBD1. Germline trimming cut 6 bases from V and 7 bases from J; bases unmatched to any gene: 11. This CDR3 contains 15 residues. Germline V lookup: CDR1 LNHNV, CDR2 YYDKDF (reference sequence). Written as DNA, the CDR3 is TGTGCCACCAGGGCATACGACAGGGGCGGGAATGAGCAGTTCTTC. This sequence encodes CATRAYDRGGNEQFF.

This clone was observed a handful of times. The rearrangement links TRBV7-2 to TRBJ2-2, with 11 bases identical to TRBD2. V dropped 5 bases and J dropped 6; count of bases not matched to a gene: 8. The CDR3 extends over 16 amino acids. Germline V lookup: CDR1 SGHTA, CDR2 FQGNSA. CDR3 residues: CASSIVSGRASGELFF. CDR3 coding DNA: TGTGCCAGCAGCATCGTTAGCGGGAGGGCGTCCGGGGAGCTGTTTTTT.

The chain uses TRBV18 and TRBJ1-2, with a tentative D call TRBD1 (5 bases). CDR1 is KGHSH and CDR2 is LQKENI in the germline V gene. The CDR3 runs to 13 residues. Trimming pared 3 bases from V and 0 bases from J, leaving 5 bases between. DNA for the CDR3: TGTGCCAGCTCACCGGGGCCTAACTATGGCTACACCTTC. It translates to CASSPGPNYGYTF.

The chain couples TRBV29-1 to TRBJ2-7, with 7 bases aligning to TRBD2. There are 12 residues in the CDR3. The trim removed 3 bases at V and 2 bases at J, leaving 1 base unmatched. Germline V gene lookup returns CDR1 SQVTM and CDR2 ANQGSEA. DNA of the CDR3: TGCAGCGTTGAGACTAGCCCCTACGAGCAGTACTTC. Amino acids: CSVETSPYEQYF.

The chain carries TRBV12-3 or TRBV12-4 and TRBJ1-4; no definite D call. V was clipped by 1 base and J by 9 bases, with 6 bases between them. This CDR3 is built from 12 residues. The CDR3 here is CASSLGGQKLFF. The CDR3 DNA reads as TGTGCCAGCAGTTTAGGCGGTCAAAAACTGTTTTTT.